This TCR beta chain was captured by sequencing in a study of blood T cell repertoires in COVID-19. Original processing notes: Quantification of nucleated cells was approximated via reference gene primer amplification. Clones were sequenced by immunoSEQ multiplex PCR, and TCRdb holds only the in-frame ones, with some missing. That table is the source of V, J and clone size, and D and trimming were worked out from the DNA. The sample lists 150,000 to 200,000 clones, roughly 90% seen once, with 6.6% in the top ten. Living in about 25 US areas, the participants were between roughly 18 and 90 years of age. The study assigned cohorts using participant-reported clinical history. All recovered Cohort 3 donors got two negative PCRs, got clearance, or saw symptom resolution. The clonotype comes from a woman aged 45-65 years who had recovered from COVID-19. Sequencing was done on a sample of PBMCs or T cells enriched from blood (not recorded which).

This CDR3 is CASSQDFQGAGETQYF. The CDR3 DNA is TGTGCCAGCAGCCAAGATTTCCAGGGGGCGGGAGAGACCCAGTACTTC. The V and J genes are TRBV3-1 (or the pseudogene TRBV3-2) and TRBJ2-5; 8 nucleotides align to TRBD1. Germline CDR1 and CDR2: LGHDT and YNNKEL (reference sequence). There are 16 residues in the CDR3. After removal of 0 bases from V and 4 bases from J, the junction contained 7 bases not matched to a gene.